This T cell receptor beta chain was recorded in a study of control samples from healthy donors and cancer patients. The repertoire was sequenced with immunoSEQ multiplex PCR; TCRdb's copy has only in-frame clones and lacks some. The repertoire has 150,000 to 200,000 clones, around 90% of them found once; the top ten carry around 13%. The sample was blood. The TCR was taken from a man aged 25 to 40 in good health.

The CDR3 DNA reads as TGCGCCAGCAGCCAAGACCACAGCTCTGGAAACACCATATATTTT. Its translation: CASSQDHSSGNTIYF. This chain connects TRBV4-3 to TRBJ1-3; the D is unclear. CDR1 is LGHNA and CDR2 is YSLEER in the germline V gene. There are 15 residues in the CDR3. Trimming removed 0 bases at V and 0 bases at J, with 6 bases between.